The rows below give T cell receptor beta chains drawn from one sample of a study of shared clonotypes between healthy human individuals. The method was immunoSEQ multiplex PCR; TCRdb's version includes in-frame clones alone and lacks a portion of them. Among over 950,000 clones listed, 77% were seen once. The specimen was memory CD4+ T cells from PBMCs. The receptors here all came from a man aged 18 to 35 in good health. Some clones in this sample may be carry-over from other donors' samples. CDR3s include the opening cysteine and the closing phenylalanine or tryptophan. D genes are given only for firm matches. Clone size is shown for a subset of rows, as once, few, many or a class of expanded clone.

j_call v_call clone_size d_call cdr3_aa cdr3_nt
TRBJ2-7 TRBV27 - - CASSRKQNVPYEQYF TGTGCCAGCAGTCGGAAACAGAACGTACCCTACGAGCAGTACTTC
TRBJ2-5 TRBV27 - - CASSLYGGQETQYF TGTGCCAGCAGTTTATATGGGGGGCAAGAGACCCAGTACTTC
TRBJ2-1 TRBV27 - - CASSLMGSYNEQFF TGTGCCAGCAGTTTAATGGGGTCCTACAATGAGCAGTTCTTC
TRBJ2-1 TRBV9 - - CASSVAGPLNEQFF TGTGCCAGCAGCGTAGCGGGACCCCTAAATGAGCAGTTCTTC
TRBJ2-5 TRBV28 - TRBD2 CASIGASGSQEQYF TGTGCCAGCATTGGGGCTAGCGGGAGTCAAGAGCAGTACTTC
TRBJ2-7 TRBV4-1 once TRBD2 CASSQAGGTPRQYF TGCGCCAGCAGCCAAGCCGGGGGGACTCCTCGGCAGTACTTC
TRBJ1-4 TRBV7-9 - TRBD1 CASTPGQGNEKLFF TGTGCCAGCACCCCGGGACAGGGAAATGAAAAACTGTTTTTT
TRBJ1-1 TRBV7-8 - - CASSLFGPLNTEAFF TGTGCCAGCAGCTTATTCGGGCCCCTGAACACTGAAGCTTTCTTT
TRBJ2-7 TRBV7-9 - TRBD2 CASSHAGERLYEQYF TGTGCCAGCAGCCACGCGGGGGAACGTTTATACGAGCAGTACTTC
TRBJ2-3 TRBV28 - - CASSSRLITDTQYF TGTGCCAGCAGTTCCCGACTTATCACAGATACGCAGTATTTT
TRBJ1-1 TRBV4-2 once - CASSQPGTGDRGVYAFF TGTGCCAGCAGTCAACCCGGGACGGGCGATAGGGGGGTGTATGCTTTCTTT
TRBJ2-7 TRBV7-8 once TRBD2 CASSRPGLAGEQYF TGTGCCAGCAGCCGCCCGGGACTAGCGGGCGAGCAGTACTTC
TRBJ1-4 TRBV28 - - CASSFWDLSPTNEKLFF TGTGCCAGCAGTTTTTGGGACCTCTCCCCAACTAATGAAAAACTGTTTTTT
TRBJ1-1 TRBV5-1 - - CASSLSRRLNTEAFF TGCGCCAGCAGCTTGTCACGCCGATTGAACACTGAAGCTTTCTTT
TRBJ1-5 TRBV19 - - CASSTRGGVVQPQHF TGTGCCAGTAGTACTAGAGGGGGTGTCGTTCAGCCCCAGCATTTT
TRBJ1-2 TRBV2 - - CASTRGPTVHF TGTGCCAGCACAAGAGGACCGACGGTGCACTTC
TRBJ2-3 TRBV10-3 - TRBD2 CATVAGGITDTQYF TGTGCCACGGTAGCGGGAGGGATAACAGATACGCAGTATTTT
TRBJ1-4 TRBV6-5 - - CASSPRHRGEKLFF TGTGCCAGCAGCCCACGACACCGGGGTGAAAAACTGTTTTTT
TRBJ2-6 TRBV7-3 - - CASSPRAGLGANVLTF TGTGCCAGCAGCCCCCGGGCAGGGCTGGGGGCCAACGTCCTGACTTTC
TRBJ2-3 TRBV4-3 - TRBD1 CASSLGQGSTDTQYF TGCGCCAGCAGCCTCGGACAGGGCAGCACAGATACGCAGTATTTT
TRBJ1-2 TRBV7-9 once - CASSLFENYGYTF TGTGCCAGCAGCTTATTTGAAAACTATGGCTACACCTTC
TRBJ2-3 TRBV5-1 - - CASSLEMGLRADTQYF TGCGCCAGCAGCTTGGAAATGGGACTCAGGGCAGATACGCAGTATTTT
TRBJ2-1 TRBV7-2 - - CASSLSSTGEPSYNEQFF TGTGCCAGCAGCTTATCTTCGACGGGAGAACCCTCCTACAATGAGCAGTTCTTC
TRBJ1-5 TRBV10-3 - - CAISDPGRNQPQHF TGTGCCATCAGTGACCCCGGGCGGAATCAGCCCCAGCATTTT
TRBJ2-1 TRBV11-2 - - CASSPVGSYNEQFF TGTGCCAGCAGCCCTGTAGGCTCCTACAATGAGCAGTTCTTC
TRBJ1-6 TRBV28 - - CASSLAGSYSPLHF TGTGCCAGCAGCCTAGCCGGGAGCTATTCACCCCTCCACTTT
TRBJ1-5 TRBV4-3 few - CASSQELWQPQHF TGCGCCAGCAGCCAAGAATTGTGGCAGCCCCAGCATTTT
TRBJ1-5 TRBV15 - - CATSKGRSNQPQHF TGTGCCACCAGTAAGGGGAGGAGCAATCAGCCCCAGCATTTT
TRBJ1-3 TRBV7-9 - - CASSLGTASGNTIYF TGTGCCAGCAGCTTAGGGACAGCTTCTGGAAACACCATATATTTT
TRBJ1-1 TRBV7-9 - - CASSLIGDGEAFF TGTGCCAGCAGCTTAATTGGGGACGGTGAAGCTTTCTTT
TRBJ2-3 TRBV5-1 few TRBD1 CASSLAGGQGLDTQYF TGCGCCAGCAGCTTGGCCGGGGGACAGGGCCTAGATACGCAGTATTTT
TRBJ2-4 TRBV28 few TRBD1 CASRTGGGSFKNIQYF TGTGCCAGCAGGACAGGGGGCGGTAGTTTCAAAAACATTCAGTACTTC
TRBJ2-1 TRBV5-1 few TRBD2 CASSLAGLANNEQFF TGCGCCAGCAGCTTAGCGGGACTAGCAAACAATGAGCAGTTCTTC
TRBJ1-5 TRBV28 many - CASSQSFDQPQHF TGTGCCAGCAGCCAAAGCTTCGATCAGCCCCAGCATTTT
TRBJ1-3 TRBV10-3 - - CAISGGNTIYF TGTGCCATCAGCGGTGGAAACACCATATATTTT
TRBJ2-7 TRBV7-3 - TRBD1 CASRNEGQGAHEQYF TGTGCCAGCAGGAACGAAGGACAGGGGGCCCACGAGCAGTACTTC
TRBJ1-4 TRBV18 - - CASSPRSSTNEKLFF TGTGCCAGCTCACCACGGAGCTCAACTAATGAAAAACTGTTTTTT
TRBJ2-1 TRBV29-1 once TRBD2 CSVGSGGYNEQFF TGCAGCGTTGGAAGCGGGGGCTACAATGAGCAGTTCTTC
TRBJ2-4 TRBV6-1 - - CASSESGRNIQYF TGTGCCAGCAGTGAATCTGGCAGAAACATTCAGTACTTC
TRBJ1-2 TRBV15 - - CATSSGDTSFNYGYTF TGTGCCACCAGCAGTGGGGACACGTCCTTTAACTATGGCTACACCTTC